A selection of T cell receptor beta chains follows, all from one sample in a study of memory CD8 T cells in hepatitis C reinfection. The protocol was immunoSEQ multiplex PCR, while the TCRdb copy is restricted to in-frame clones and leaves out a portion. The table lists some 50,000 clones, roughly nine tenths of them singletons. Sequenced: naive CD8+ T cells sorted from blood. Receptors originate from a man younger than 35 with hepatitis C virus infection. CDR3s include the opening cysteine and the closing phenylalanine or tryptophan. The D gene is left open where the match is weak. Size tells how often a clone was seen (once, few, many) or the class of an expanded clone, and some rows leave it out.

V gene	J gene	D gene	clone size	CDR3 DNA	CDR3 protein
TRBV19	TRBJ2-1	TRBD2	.	TGTGCCAGTGGGCTAGCGGGAAGCTCCTACAATGAGCAGTTCTTC	CASGLAGSSYNEQFF
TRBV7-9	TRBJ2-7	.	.	TGTGCCAGCAGCCCGAGGTCGGGGTACGAGCAGTACTTC	CASSPRSGYEQYF
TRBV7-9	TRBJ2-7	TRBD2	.	TGTGCCAGCAGCTTCAGGACTAGCGTTTCCTACGAGCAGTACTTC	CASSFRTSVSYEQYF
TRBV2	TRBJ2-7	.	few	TGTGCCAGCAGTGAATGGCGGAACTACGAGCAGTACTTC	CASSEWRNYEQYF
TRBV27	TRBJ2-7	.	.	TGTACCAGCAGTTTGTCGACTAGTAACTACGAGCAGTACTTC	CTSSLSTSNYEQYF
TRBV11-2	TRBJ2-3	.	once	TGTGCCAGCAGCCGGGGGGCCACCGACCTAGATACGCAGTATTTT	CASSRGATDLDTQYF
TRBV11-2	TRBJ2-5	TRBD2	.	TGTGCCAGCAGCCCTCAGGCGGGGGGCCTCCAAGAGACCCAGTACTTC	CASSPQAGGLQETQYF
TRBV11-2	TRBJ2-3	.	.	TGTGCCAGCAGCTTAGGAAGGGCAGCGGGAGATACGCAGTATTTT	CASSLGRAAGDTQYF
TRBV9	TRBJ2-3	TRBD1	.	TGTGCCAGCAGCAGACAGGGGACCACAGATACGCAGTATTTT	CASSRQGTTDTQYF
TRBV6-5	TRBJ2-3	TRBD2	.	TGTGCCAGCAGTTACTCGTCGGGGGGGGGCACAGATACGCAGTATTTT	CASSYSSGGGTDTQYF
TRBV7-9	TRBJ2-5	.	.	TGTGCCAGCAGCTTAGCGGGGGGGGCCCGGGAGACCCAGTACTTC	CASSLAGGARETQYF
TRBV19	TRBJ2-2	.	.	TGTGCCAGTAGTATCTTAGAGTCCGGGGAGCTGTTTTTT	CASSILESGELFF
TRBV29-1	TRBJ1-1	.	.	TGCAGCGGCGTAACAGGGTTGAACACTGAAGCTTTCTTT	CSGVTGLNTEAFF
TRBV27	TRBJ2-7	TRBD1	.	TGTGCCAGCAGTTTAACTGGGACAGGGGCCTACGAGCAGTACTTC	CASSLTGTGAYEQYF
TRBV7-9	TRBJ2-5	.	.	TGTGCCAGCCGCCCCGTAGTGATCGGAGAGACCCAGTACTTC	CASRPVVIGETQYF
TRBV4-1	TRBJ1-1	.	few	TGCGCCAGCAGCCAAGACCCCTTCTCCGGGGGGAACACTGAAGCTTTCTTT	CASSQDPFSGGNTEAFF
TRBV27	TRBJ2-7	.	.	TGTGCCAGCAGTTCGTTGAGCGGGTTACCCTACGAGCAGTACTTC	CASSSLSGLPYEQYF
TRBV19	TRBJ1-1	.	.	TGTGCCAGTAGTACCGGGGACACTATGAACACTGAAGCTTTCTTT	CASSTGDTMNTEAFF
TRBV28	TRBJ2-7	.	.	TGTGCCAGCCACATAGCGGCGGAGCCCTACGAGCAGTACTTC	CASHIAAEPYEQYF
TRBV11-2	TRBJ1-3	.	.	TGTGCCAGCAGCGCCAAGACAGCGTTCTCTGGAAACACCATATATTTT	CASSAKTAFSGNTIYF
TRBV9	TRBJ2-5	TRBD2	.	TGTGCCAGCAGCGTAGGCGGGGGGAAAGAGACCCAGTACTTC	CASSVGGGKETQYF
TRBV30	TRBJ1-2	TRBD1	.	TGTGCCTGGAAGAGGGACAGGGGGACCTATGGCTACACCTTC	CAWKRDRGTYGYTF
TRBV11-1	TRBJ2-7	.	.	TGTGCCAGCAGCACTGGAATAGGGGAATACGAGCAGTACTTC	CASSTGIGEYEQYF
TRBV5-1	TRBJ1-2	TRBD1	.	TGCGCCAGCAGCTTTGGGACAGGGTACGGCTACACCTTC	CASSFGTGYGYTF
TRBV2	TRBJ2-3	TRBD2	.	TGTGCCAGCAGTGATTTAGCGGGAGGGTTAGATACGCAGTATTTT	CASSDLAGGLDTQYF
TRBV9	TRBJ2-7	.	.	TGTGCCAGCAGCGTAGGTACTAACTCCTACGAGCAGTACTTC	CASSVGTNSYEQYF
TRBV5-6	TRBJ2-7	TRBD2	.	TGTGCCAGCAGTTTCCCTAGCGGGGCCTACGAGCAGCACTTC	CASSFPSGAYEQHF
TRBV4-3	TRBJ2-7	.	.	TGCGCCAGCAGCCTATCCACAGGAAGCTACGAGCAGTACTTC	CASSLSTGSYEQYF
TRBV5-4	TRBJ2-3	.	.	TGTGCCAGCACCTTTCGGACATCGGAACGAGGCACAGATACGCAGTATTTT	CASTFRTSERGTDTQYF
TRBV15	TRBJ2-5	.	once	TGTGCCACCAGCAGCCGGGACGGGGGAGAGACCCAGTACTTC	CATSSRDGGETQYF
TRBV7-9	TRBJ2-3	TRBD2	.	TGTGCCAGCAGGGATACGCGGGGGGGCAATAGAATCGCAGATACGCAGTATTTT	CASRDTRGGNRIADTQYF
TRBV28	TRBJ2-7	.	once	TGTGCCAGCAGTTGGGAGCAAAACTACGAGCAGTACTTC	CASSWEQNYEQYF
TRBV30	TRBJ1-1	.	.	TGTGCCTGGGGAGGTGGGTTGAACACTGAAGCTTTCTTT	CAWGGGLNTEAFF
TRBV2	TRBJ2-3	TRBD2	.	TGTGCCAGCAGTGGCGCGGGAGGCCCTTCAGATACGCAGTATTTT	CASSGAGGPSDTQYF
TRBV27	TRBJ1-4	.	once	TGTGCCAGCAGTTTATTGGTGGGGGCGCGGGTTGAAAAACTGTTTTTT	CASSLLVGARVEKLFF
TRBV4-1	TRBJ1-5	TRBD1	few	TGCGCCAGCAGCCCAACACCGTTGACAGGGCTTGGCAATCAGCCCCAGCATTTT	CASSPTPLTGLGNQPQHF
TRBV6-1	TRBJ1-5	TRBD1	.	TGTGCCACCGAGGACAGGGGGTTGAAGCCCCAGCATTTT	CATEDRGLKPQHF
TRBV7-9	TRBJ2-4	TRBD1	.	TGTGCCAGCAGTTTAGGGGGACAGGGTGACATTCAGTACTTC	CASSLGGQGDIQYF
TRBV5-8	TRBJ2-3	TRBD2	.	TGTGCCAGCAGCTGGGGGACTAGGGGAACAGATACGCAGTATTTT	CASSWGTRGTDTQYF
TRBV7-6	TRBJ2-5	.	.	TGTGCCAGCAGCTTAGTCTACAGGGTAGGGGAGACCCAGTACTTC	CASSLVYRVGETQYF
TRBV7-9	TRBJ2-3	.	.	TGTGCCAGCAGCCCACCGGGGGAAAGCGCAGATACGCAGTATTTT	CASSPPGESADTQYF
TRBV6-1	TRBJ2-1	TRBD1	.	TGTGCCAGCAGTGAGTTCGCGGGACAGGGCTACAATGAGCAGTTCTTC	CASSEFAGQGYNEQFF
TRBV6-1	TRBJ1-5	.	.	TGTGCCAGCAGTGAACCGGGGGGCAATCAGCCCCAGCATTTT	CASSEPGGNQPQHF
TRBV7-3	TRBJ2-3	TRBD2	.	TGTGCCAGCAGCTTAACTGGGGGACTAGCGGGACACACAGATACGCAGTATTTT	CASSLTGGLAGHTDTQYF
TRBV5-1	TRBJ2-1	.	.	TGCGCCAGCAGCTTGATCTCGCGGTACAATGAGCAGTTCTTC	CASSLISRYNEQFF
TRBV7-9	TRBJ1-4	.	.	TGTGCCAGCAGCTTAGCGACGGGGGGGGAGGCTAATGAAAAACTGTTTTTT	CASSLATGGEANEKLFF